One sample yielded the 2 T cell receptor beta chains listed below, sequenced in a study of blood T cell repertoires in COVID-19. Clones were sequenced by immunoSEQ multiplex PCR, and TCRdb holds only the in-frame ones, with some missing. Here the sample spans 270,000 or so clones, about 89% being singletons. Sequencing was done on a sample of peripheral blood. These receptor sequences come from a man between 35 and 55 years old with active or convalescent COVID-19.

This chain connects TRBV6-5 to TRBJ1-5; a possible D gene is TRBD1 (5 bases). Germline assignment: CDR1 MNHEY and CDR2 SVGAGI. V lost 7 bases and J 9 bases, leaving 16 bases between the germline ends. The CDR3 extends over 13 amino acids. The CDR3 sequence: CASTQGWGAPQHF. The CDR3 DNA reads TGTGCCAGCACCCAAGGCTGGGGCGCGCCCCAGCATTTT.

V and J are TRBV29-1 and TRBJ2-5, with D possibly matching TRBD1 (5 bases). Germline CDR1 SQVTM, CDR2 ANQGSEA. The length of the CDR3 is 12 residues. V gave up 4 bases and J gave up 5 bases, with 11 bases separating them. CDR3 DNA: TGCAGCGTTGCGGACATAGGGGAGACCCAGTACTTC. Amino acid sequence: CSVADIGETQYF.